This TCR beta chain appears in the sequencing data of a study of T-cell memory formation after mild COVID-19. In its sample, this clonotype was seen many times. The antigen is unknown. V dropped 5 bases and J dropped 0 bases, with 11 bases sitting between them. Germline CDR1 and CDR2: SGHTA and FQGNSA. There are 15 residues in the CDR3. Whole-study findings and limits: From day 15 to 85, contracting clones were balanced between CD4 and CD8, whereas later expanders leaned toward CD4+. Cross-reactive memory apparently joined, as some responding clones appeared in pre-infection memory.

From the 5' RACE reads, TCRdb called clonotypes with MiXCR, one entry per CDR3 protein. The repertoire holds roughly 250,000 distinct CDR3 sequences, around 15% seen once, with 22% in the top ten. The origin of this receptor is a man between 18 and 35 years old who had mild COVID-19 (a few samples of this study predate the infection). Cell type and time point are not known. The chain employs TRBV7-2 and TRBJ1-5; unclear D gene. Sequencing was done on a sample of PBMCs or a T cell subset sorted from them (not recorded which). CDR3 DNA sequence: TGTGCCAGCAGCCTTTCACTCCTTAGCAATCAGCCCCAGCATTTT. It translates to CASSLSLLSNQPQHF.